These 26 T cell receptor beta chains share one sample of origin, sequenced in a study of T cells after yellow fever vaccination. MiXCR, applied by TCRdb to the 5' RACE reads, yields one record per CDR3 protein. The data show over 100,000 distinct CDR3 sequences, roughly 8.9% seen once. The starting material was CD8+ T cells sorted from PBMCs, obtained 45 days after the yellow fever booster vaccination. Source of these receptors: a young man who received the YFV17D yellow fever vaccine.

V and J are TRBV12-5 and TRBJ2-1; unclear D gene. V was pared by 4 bases and J by 0 bases, with 13 bases between. Germline V gives CDR1 LGHNT, CDR2 FRNRAP. CDR3 length: 16 residues. Here the CDR3 DNA reads TGTGCTAGTGGTTCACCGTCCGGGCCCTCCTACAATGAGCAGTTCTTC. It is translated as CASGSPSGPSYNEQFF.

This clonotype was counted ten times or more. The DNA of the CDR3 is TGTGCCAGCAGCCCAGGCAGCATCCCCTTCTACGAGCAGTACTTC. This translates into CASSPGSIPFYEQYF. This chain connects TRBV7-9 to TRBJ2-7, with unresolved D. The CDR3 sequence is 15 residues long. The germline V gene has CDR1 SEHNR and CDR2 FQNEAQ (reference sequence). V lost 5 bases and J 3 bases, leaving 17 bases between the germline ends. The complete variable domain, with remaining parts taken from reference TRBV7-9 and TRBJ2-7, reads DTGVSQNPRHKITKRGQNVTFRCDPISEHNRLYWYRQTLGQGPEFLTYFQNEAQLEKSRLLSDRFSAERPKGSFSTLEIQRTEQGDSAMYLCASSPGSIPFYEQYFGPGTRLTVT.

This clonotype was observed many times. V gene TRBV15 combines with J gene TRBJ1-5; D not certain. The CDR3 loop spans 16 amino acids. Trimming removed 0 bases at V and 0 bases at J, with 9 bases between. From germline, CDR1 is LNHNV and CDR2 YYDKDF (reference sequence). The CDR3 protein is CATSRDYEYSNQPQHF. The DNA of the CDR3 is TGTGCCACCAGCAGAGATTACGAGTATAGCAATCAGCCCCAGCATTTT.

As for this clonotype: A read error is possible here, since a much larger clone lies one base away. This chain joins TRBV20-1 and TRBJ2-7; D is undetermined. The CDR3 spans 14 residues. Germline values: CDR1 DFQATT, CDR2 SNEGSKA (reference sequence). The CDR3 DNA reads TGCAGTGCTACTCTGAAAGATTTCCCCTACGAGCAGGACTTC. Encoded protein: CSATLKDFPYEQDF.

The V and J genes are TRBV5-4 and TRBJ1-1; 8 bases align to TRBD1. This CDR3 spans 14 amino acids. The V gene's germline CDR1 is SGHNT and CDR2 YYREEE (reference sequence). V was pared by 2 bases and J by 4 bases, with 4 bases of the junction left unmatched. The CDR3, as DNA: TGTGCCAGCAGCTTACAGGGACAGGCCACTGAAGCTTTCTTT. Translating it yields CASSLQGQATEAFF. Full variable domain (missing parts from reference TRBV5-4 and TRBJ1-1): ETGVTQSPTHLIKTRGQQVTLRCSSQSGHNTVSWYQQALGQGPQFIFQYYREEENGRGNFPPRFSGLQFPNYSSELNVNALELDDSALYLCASSLQGQATEAFFGQGTRLTVV.

This clonotype was detected many times. The chain employs TRBV15 and TRBJ2-1, with D possibly being TRBD2 (5 bases). V gave up 5 bases and J gave up 3 bases, with 23 bases separating them. CDR3 length equals 18 residues. The germline V gene encodes CDR1 LNHNV and CDR2 YYDKDF (reference sequence). The CDR3 sequence is CATSAPLGGSEIYNEQFF. For the CDR3, the DNA is TGTGCCACCAGCGCGCCCCTCGGAGGTAGCGAGATCTACAATGAGCAGTTCTTC.

The chain couples TRBV7-8 to TRBJ2-3, with 11 nucleotides matching TRBD2. With 4 bases clipped from V and 4 bases from J, the junction kept 7 bases outside the gene matches. Germline V gives CDR1 SGHVS, CDR2 FQNEAQ. The CDR3 is 16 residues long. Here the CDR3 reads CASSSLAGGPADTQYF. The CDR3 coding sequence is TGTGCCAGCAGCTCATTAGCGGGAGGGCCCGCAGATACGCAGTATTTT.

This clonotype has a count of ten or more. The rearrangement uses TRBV9 and TRBJ2-5; 9 bases match TRBD1. CDR3 length equals 16 residues. The ends lost 3 bases at V and 5 bases at J; junction bases unmatched: 11. Germline CDR1 SGDLS, CDR2 YYNGEE. The DNA for the CDR3 is TGTGCCAGCAGCGCTAGGGGGGACAGGGTAGAGGAGACCCAGTACTTC. Translated: CASSARGDRVEETQYF.

This clonotype occurred many times. This chain links TRBV7-2 with TRBJ2-2, with a tentative D call TRBD2 (5 bases). CDR1 and CDR2 from the germline V gene are SGHTA and FQGNSA. The V and J ends lost 3 bases and 4 bases respectively, with 9 bases between them. The CDR3 is 14 residues long. The chain's CDR3 is CASSLADFTGELFF. The CDR3, as DNA: TGTGCCAGCAGCTTGGCGGACTTCACCGGGGAGCTGTTTTTT.

This chain joins TRBV28 and TRBJ2-2; 11 bases map to TRBD2. The CDR3 sequence is 18 residues long. V lost 3 bases and J lost 1; bases outside the gene matches: 7. The germline V gene encodes CDR1 MDHEN and CDR2 SYDVKM. The CDR3, as DNA: TGTGCCAGCAGTTTCCTAGCGACTAGCGGGGTGAACACCGGGGAGCTGTTTTTT. Protein product: CASSFLATSGVNTGELFF.

The chain couples TRBV7-6 to TRBJ1-1; 8 bases align to TRBD1. This CDR3 is 15 amino acids long. With 0 bases clipped from V and 5 bases from J, the junction kept 5 bases outside the gene matches. CDR1 and CDR2 (germline): SGHVS, FNYEAQ. In DNA form, the CDR3 reads TGTGCCAGCAGCTTAGCGCAGGGGGCGGTTACTGAAGCTTTCTTT. Protein: CASSLAQGAVTEAFF.

This clonotype has at least ten counts. V is TRBV29-1 and J is TRBJ2-7, with a tentative D call TRBD2 (6 bases). Trimming pared 2 bases from V and 0 bases from J, leaving 14 bases between. The CDR3 runs to 15 residues. Germline V gene sequence: CDR1 SQVTM, CDR2 ANQGSEA. Here the CDR3 reads CSVERSGDHSYEQYF. In DNA, the CDR3 is TGCAGCGTTGAAAGGTCGGGGGACCACTCCTACGAGCAGTACTTC.

V usage is TRBV30 and J usage is TRBJ2-1; D is uncertain. From germline, CDR1 is GTSNPN and CDR2 SVGIG (reference sequence). The CDR3 loop spans 12 amino acids. V gave up 2 bases and J gave up 5 bases, with 7 bases separating them. CDR3 residues: CAWSIRNNEQFF. Written as DNA, the CDR3 is TGTGCCTGGAGTATACGGAACAATGAGCAGTTCTTC.

There are many counts of this clonotype. The chain couples TRBV7-9 to TRBJ2-7; D perhaps matches TRBD1 (5 bases). The CDR3 loop spans 10 amino acids. V was clipped by 7 bases and J by 9 bases, with 10 bases between them. Germline lookup yields CDR1 SEHNR and CDR2 FQNEAQ (reference sequence). The CDR3 DNA reads TGTGCCAGCATGGGGCTCGTGCAGTACTTC. Translated, it gives CASMGLVQYF.

This clonotype occurred many times. The genes are TRBV5-6 and TRBJ2-6; D might be TRBD1 (5 bases). V was cut by 0 bases and J by 3 bases, with 10 bases left in between. The V gene's germline CDR1 is SGHDT and CDR2 YYEEEE. The CDR3 is 16 residues long. Here the CDR3 DNA reads TGTGCCAGCAGCTTGGAAGGGGCTGGTGGGGCCAACGTCCTGACTTTC. It encodes CASSLEGAGGANVLTF. Combining the CDR3 with reference TRBV5-6 and TRBJ2-6 gives the whole variable domain DAGVTQSPTHLIKTRGQQVTLRCSPKSGHDTVSWYQQALGQGPQFIFQYYEEEERQRGNFPDRFSGHQFPNYSSELNVNALLLGDSALYLCASSLEGAGGANVLTFGAGSRLTVL.

This clonotype was counted many times. The chain couples TRBV27 to TRBJ2-1; D remains ambiguous. The CDR3 is 13 amino acids. CDR1 is MNHEY, CDR2 SMNVEV, per germline (reference sequence). Trimming removed 0 bases from V and 8 bases from J, with 8 bases in between. The CDR3 spells CASSLSIVYEQFF. CDR3 DNA sequence: TGTGCCAGCAGTTTATCGATCGTTTATGAGCAGTTCTTC.

This clonotype was detected ten times or more. The V call is TRBV5-1, the J call TRBJ2-7, with D perhaps TRBD1 or TRBD2 (5 bases each). The CDR3 length is 14 residues. V was trimmed by 2 bases and J by 0 bases, leaving 9 bases between them. From germline, CDR1 is SGHRS and CDR2 YFSETQ. The CDR3: CASSFGDPSYEQYF. Here the CDR3 DNA reads TGCGCCAGCAGCTTTGGGGACCCCTCCTACGAGCAGTACTTC.

This clonotype was recorded many times. The chain carries TRBV20-1 and TRBJ2-1; no reliable D call. V was clipped by 3 bases and J by 7 bases, with 7 bases between them. CDR3 length: 11 amino acids. The germline V gene has CDR1 DFQATT and CDR2 SNEGSKA (reference sequence). Here the CDR3 DNA reads TGCAGTGCTAGGGGGTCGAATGAGCAGTTCTTC. Translated: CSARGSNEQFF.

Concerning this clonotype: A read error may be the cause here, since a much bigger clone is one base away. The chain couples TRBV25-1 to TRBJ2-7; D is ambiguous. The germline V and J ends were trimmed by 1 base and 9 bases, with 13 bases remaining between them. This CDR3 contains 13 residues. The V gene's germline CDR1 is MGHDK and CDR2 SYGVNS. The CDR3 nucleotides read TGTGCCAGCAGTGAATTTAGGGCGGACGTGCAGTACTTC. Its protein is CASSEFRADVQYF.

The CDR3 coding sequence is TGCGCCAGCAGCCAAGATGGGGTAACCCAAGAGACCCAGTACTTC. Translated, it gives CASSQDGVTQETQYF. The chain carries TRBV4-3 and TRBJ2-5; the D is unclear. Trimming pared 0 bases from V and 1 base from J, leaving 9 bases between. CDR3 length equals 15 residues. Germline CDR1 and CDR2: LGHNA and YSLEER.

There are many counts of this clonotype. CDR3 sequence reads: CASSYSGAGGGGEAFF. The CDR3 region has the DNA TGTGCCAGCAGTTACTCGGGGGCAGGGGGCGGAGGTGAAGCTTTCTTT. The rearrangement joins TRBV6-5 to TRBJ1-1, with 8 nucleotides matching TRBD1. The CDR3 length is 16 residues. With 0 bases clipped from V and 7 bases from J, the junction kept 10 bases outside the gene matches. Looked up from germline, CDR1 is MNHEY and CDR2 is SVGAGI.

This clonotype was seen repeatedly, ten times or more. The genes are TRBV4-3 and TRBJ2-1; possibly TRBD1 for D (7 bases). This CDR3 is 13 amino acids long. CDR1 is LGHNA and CDR2 is YSLEER in the germline V gene. V lost 3 bases and J lost 7, with 10 bases in between. CDR3: CASSQRDRNEQFF. In DNA form, the CDR3 reads TGCGCCAGCAGCCAGCGGGACAGAAATGAGCAGTTCTTC.

The V and J genes are TRBV7-6 and TRBJ2-5, with no clear D. The germline V and J ends were trimmed by 3 bases and 6 bases, with 11 bases remaining between them. Per germline, CDR1 SGHVS and CDR2 FNYEAQ. CDR3 length: 13 residues. CDR3 in amino acids: CASSLGTWQTQYF. Written as DNA, the CDR3 is TGTGCCAGCAGCTTGGGTACCTGGCAGACCCAGTACTTC.

Concerning this clonotype itself: A single base separates this from a much larger clone, so it may be a read error. The J gene is TRBJ2-7, the V gene TRBV27; D remains unclear. CDR3 length: 15 residues. V was pared by 2 bases and J by 0 bases, with 11 bases between. Germline V CDR1 and CDR2: MNHEY, SMNVEV (reference sequence). The CDR3 nucleotides are TGTGCCAGCAGTTTAATAGGCCAAAGCTCCTACGAGCAGTACTTC. Protein: CASSLIGQSSYEQYF.

This clonotype has more than one count but fewer than ten. V usage is TRBV11-2 and J usage is TRBJ2-7, with TRBD2 identical over 8 bases. The CDR3 length is 16 residues. Germline V lookup: CDR1 SGHAT, CDR2 FQNNGV. The V segment lost 6 bases and the J segment 4 bases; nucleotides outside the gene matches: 14. The CDR3 protein is CASSQLGSGSEYEQYF. For the CDR3, the DNA is TGTGCCAGCAGTCAATTAGGAAGCGGGAGTGAATACGAGCAGTACTTC.

The sample holds many counts of this clonotype. The chain uses TRBV21-1 and TRBJ1-2. TRBV21-1 is noted as a pseudogene. The CDR3 loop spans 15 amino acids. The DNA of the CDR3 is TGTGCCAGCAGCAAAATAAGCTGGCCCTCTACGGGCTACACCTTC. Translated, it gives CASSKISWPSTGYTF.